This T cell receptor beta chain was captured by sequencing in a study of shared clonotypes between healthy human individuals. Naive CD8 populations comprised CD45RO-negative cells positively selected for CCR7, excluding terminally differentiated effector memory CD45RA+ cells. J was trimmed by 6 bases and V by 3 bases; bases with no gene match: 1. This CDR3 region has 14 residues. CDR1 and CDR2 from the germline V gene are MNHEY and SMNVEV (reference sequence). Study results and caveats: When naive CD4 clonotypes were compared across four donors, around 5% were shared.

Repertoires were generated with immunoSEQ multiplex PCR, while TCRdb's copy carries only in-frame clones and drops some. The table includes about 2 million clones, over 85% detected once. Notes on this clone: The antigen is not known. This sample includes further DNA sequences coding for the same CDR3.

The TCR was taken from a man between 18 and 35 years old in good health. The chain combines TRBV27 with TRBJ1-6; 8 bases are shared with TRBD1. What was sequenced was naive CD8+ T cells sorted from blood. CDR3 DNA sequence: TGTGCCAGCAGTTTGCAGGGGGCTAATTCACCCCTCCACTTT. Its protein is CASSLQGANSPLHF.